The 8 T cell receptor beta chains reported below all come from one sample, sequenced in a study of beta chain features in type 1 diabetes. The study reverse transcribed the entire isolated RNA, so it sequenced expressed TCRB transcripts. The assay was immunoSEQ multiplex PCR, and TCRdb's table has in-frame clones only and misses some. The sample holds some 900,000 clones, about a sixth seen once. Sequenced sample: naive CD4+ T cells from blood. These TCRs come from a woman between 18 and 29 years old in good health.

The chain carries TRBV7-2 and TRBJ2-5; perhaps TRBD1 as D (5 bases). CDR1 is SGHTA and CDR2 is FQGNSA in the germline V gene. The V end lost 6 bases, the J end lost 1 base, and 15 bases lay between the germline ends. The CDR3 length is 15 residues. CDR3: CASRSQRGLQETQYF. Here the CDR3 DNA reads TGTGCCAGCAGATCACAAAGGGGCCTCCAAGAGACCCAGTACTTC.

This sequence joins TRBV10-3 and TRBJ2-1, with D perhaps TRBD2 (6 bases). The CDR3 is 16 residues long. The V end was cut by 6 bases, the J end by 4 bases, with 19 bases between. Germline CDR1 reads ENHRY; CDR2 reads SYGVKD. Here the CDR3 reads CAISPLAAGGYNEQFF. As DNA, the CDR3 is TGTGCCATCAGCCCACTAGCCGCCGGGGGTTACAATGAGCAGTTCTTC.

As regards this clone: Other DNA sequences in this specimen translate into the identical CDR3. The genes are TRBV18 and TRBJ2-2, with 8 bases aligning to TRBD1. The ends lost 3 bases at V and 4 bases at J; junction bases unmatched: 4. Germline CDR1 KGHSH, CDR2 LQKENI. This CDR3 has 15 amino acids. The CDR3 region is CASSPGQGLTGELFF. As DNA, the CDR3 is TGTGCCAGCTCACCCGGACAGGGACTCACCGGGGAGCTGTTTTTT.

The gene calls are TRBV6-1 and TRBJ2-1; tentative D call: TRBD2 (6 bases). Germline V gene sequence: CDR1 MNHNS, CDR2 SASEGT. This CDR3 is 12 amino acids long. The V end was cut by 6 bases, the J end by 8 bases, with 11 bases between. The CDR3 is CASSPRRDEQFF. The CDR3 nucleotides are TGTGCCAGCAGCCCCCGGAGGGATGAGCAGTTCTTC.

The chain carries TRBV7-2 and TRBJ1-5; D is unclear. This CDR3 spans 15 amino acids. From germline, CDR1 is SGHTA and CDR2 FQGNSA. Trimming pared 1 base from V and 4 bases from J, leaving 11 bases between. CDR3 in DNA: TGTGCCAGCAGCTTAGGAGCGAGCTTTAATCAGCCCCAGCATTTT. This encodes CASSLGASFNQPQHF.

This rearrangement joins TRBV7-2 to TRBJ2-5; D is possibly TRBD2 (6 bases). There are 16 residues in the CDR3. Trimming stripped 4 bases from V and 0 bases from J, with 15 bases between. Looked up from germline, CDR1 is SGHTA and CDR2 is FQGNSA. The CDR3 here is CASSSRRGLNQETQYF. CDR3 DNA sequence: TGTGCCAGCAGCTCGCGCCGAGGACTAAACCAAGAGACCCAGTACTTC.

The genes are TRBV7-2 and TRBJ2-1, with D perhaps matching TRBD2 (6 bases). The germline V gene has CDR1 SGHTA and CDR2 FQGNSA. Trimming took off 5 bases at V and 1 base at J, with 9 bases between the two ends. This CDR3 has 14 residues. CDR3 nucleotide sequence: TGTGCCAGCAGCACACTAGCTTCCTACAATGAGCAGTTCTTC. Translation gives CASSTLASYNEQFF.

J is TRBJ2-3 and V is TRBV7-9; TRBD2 agrees at 7 bases. Germline lookup yields CDR1 SEHNR and CDR2 FQNEAQ (reference sequence). The trim removed 1 base at V and 3 bases at J, leaving 7 bases unmatched. There are 16 residues in the CDR3. The CDR3 DNA reads TGTGCCAGCAGCTTAGGCTCGGGGGGTCGGACAGATACGCAGTATTTT. Translated, it gives CASSLGSGGRTDTQYF.